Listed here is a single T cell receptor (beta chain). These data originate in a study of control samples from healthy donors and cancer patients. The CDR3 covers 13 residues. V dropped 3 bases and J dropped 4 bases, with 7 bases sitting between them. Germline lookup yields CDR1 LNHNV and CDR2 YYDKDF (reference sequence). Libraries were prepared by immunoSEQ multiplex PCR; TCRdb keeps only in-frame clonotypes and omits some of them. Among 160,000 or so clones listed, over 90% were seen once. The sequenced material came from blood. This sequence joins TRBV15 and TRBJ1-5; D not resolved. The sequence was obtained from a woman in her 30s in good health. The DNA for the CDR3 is TGTGCCACCAGCAGCCAACCTAATCAGCCCCAGCATTTT. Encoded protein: CATSSQPNQPQHF.